These 25 T cell receptor beta chains came from one sample sequenced in a study of CD8 T cells in ankylosing spondylitis. TCRdb reprocessed the 5' RACE reads with MiXCR, giving one entry per CDR3 protein. The sample gives 80,000 to 100,000 distinct CDR3 sequences, roughly 8.3% of which show up once; 9.9% is in the top ten. Sample: blood, either unsorted or a sorted T cell fraction (not recorded which). The receptors derive from a male donor with ankylosing spondylitis or in good health (not recorded which).

The sample holds a few counts of this clonotype. The chain uses TRBV30 and TRBJ2-5, with 9 bases that match TRBD1. Germline V gene lookup returns CDR1 GTSNPN and CDR2 SVGIG (reference sequence). V shed 2 bases and J 7 bases; nucleotides not matched to a gene: 5. This CDR3 is built from 13 residues. The CDR3 spells CAWSRDRVGTQYF. The CDR3 bases are TGTGCCTGGAGTAGGGACAGGGTGGGGACCCAGTACTTC.

This clonotype was observed at least ten times. The chain links TRBV4-1 to TRBJ2-1; 9 nucleotides match TRBD1. The CDR3 runs 15 residues. J gave up 9 bases and V 1 base, and 7 bases lay outside the gene matches. CDR1 is MGHRA, CDR2 YSYEKL, per germline. The CDR3 DNA follows: TGCGCCAGCAGCCAAGCACAGGGGGCATGGTTTGAGCAGTTCTTC. It specifies CASSQAQGAWFEQFF.

Many counts were recorded for this clonotype. This chain connects TRBV5-4 to TRBJ2-1; 9 nucleotides agree with TRBD2. The germline V gene encodes CDR1 SGHNT and CDR2 YYREEE (reference sequence). The CDR3 loop spans 15 amino acids. Trimming took 5 bases from V and 3 from J; bases not matched to a gene: 6. The CDR3 DNA follows: TGTGCCAGCAGACCTACAGCGGGGGGCTACAATGAGCAGTTCTTC. Its protein is CASRPTAGGYNEQFF.

This clonotype was recorded at least ten times. The chain recombines TRBV4-3 with TRBJ2-1; possible D gene TRBD2, 5 bases. V was clipped by 1 base and J by 7 bases, with 14 bases between them. Germline CDR1 LGHNA, CDR2 YSLEER. The CDR3 consists of 15 residues. In DNA, the CDR3 is TGCGCCAGCAGCCAAGTAGCGCTAGGGATTAATGAGCAGTTCTTC. This encodes CASSQVALGINEQFF.

With regard to this clonotype: Possible read error: a much larger clone is one base away. The chain is built from TRBV12-3 or TRBV12-4 and TRBJ2-5; perhaps TRBD1 as D (7 bases). The CDR3 is 19 residues long. The DNA of the CDR3 is TGTGCCTGCAGTTTAGCGCTAATAGTCCACAGGGGACTCCAAGAGACCCAGTACTTC. Translating it yields CACSLALIVHRGLQETQYF.

This clonotype was found a few times. The V gene is TRBV11-2, the J gene TRBJ2-5, with TRBD2 matching 15 bases. CDR1 is SGHAT, CDR2 FQNNGV, per germline. The CDR3 totals 20 residues. Trimming at V came to 4 bases and at J to 3 bases, leaving 15 bases not matched to a gene. CDR3 loop: CASSSIPRTSGGEQEETQYF. The CDR3 DNA reads as TGTGCCAGCAGCTCCATACCCCGGACTAGCGGGGGGGAGCAGGAAGAGACCCAGTACTTC.

This clonotype turned up a few times. The V call is TRBV5-1, the J call TRBJ1-1, with D maybe TRBD1 (5 bases). Germline CDR1 is SGHRS and CDR2 is YFSETQ. The CDR3 has 14 residues. Trimming took 4 bases from V and 2 from J, leaving 12 bases between them. The CDR3 coding sequence is TGCGCCAGCAGCCTCAGGGAGGATAACACTGAAGCTTTCTTT. Translating it yields CASSLREDNTEAFF. Variable domain in full (rest from reference TRBV5-1 and TRBJ1-1): KAGVTQTPRYLIKTRGQQVTLSCSPISGHRSVSWYQQTPGQGLQFLFEYFSETQRNKGNFPGRFSGRQFSNSRSEMNVSTLELGDSALYLCASSLREDNTEAFFGQGTRLTVV.

This clonotype was picked up many times. The rearrangement uses TRBV27 and TRBJ2-3, with D tentatively TRBD2 (6 bases). CDR3 length: 14 residues. Germline lookup yields CDR1 MNHEY and CDR2 SMNVEV (reference sequence). Trimming removed 3 bases from V and 4 bases from J, with 11 bases in between. The DNA for the CDR3 is TGTGCCAGCAGTTTGGGCGGGGTGGCAGATACGCAGTATTTT. This gives the protein CASSLGGVADTQYF.

At least ten counts were recorded for this clonotype. The chain combines TRBV29-1 with TRBJ1-1; D is ambiguous. Per the germline V gene, CDR1 is SQVTM and CDR2 is ANQGSEA. V shed 7 bases and J shed 3 bases, with 12 bases lying between them. The CDR3 is 12 amino acids. In nucleotides, the CDR3 is TGCAGCGCTCTCAGGTCAGACACTGAAGCTTTCTTT. It codes for CSALRSDTEAFF.

This clonotype was recorded at least ten times. V is TRBV29-1 and J is TRBJ2-3; 12 bases match TRBD2. The CDR3 loop spans 15 amino acids. The germline gives CDR1 SQVTM, CDR2 ANQGSEA. Losses at the gene ends were 1 base for V and 4 bases for J; bases not matched to a gene: 3. CDR3 residues: CSVEALAGGSDTQYF. CDR3 nucleotide sequence: TGCAGCGTTGAAGCTCTAGCGGGAGGGTCAGATACGCAGTATTTT.

The CDR3 nucleotides are TGTGCCAGCAGTATGGAAGTCCAAGAGACCCAGTACTTC. It encodes CASSMEVQETQYF. The chain recombines TRBV2 with TRBJ2-5; D unresolved. The V and J ends lost 5 bases and 1 base respectively, with 8 bases between them. CDR3 length: 13 residues. Looked up from germline, CDR1 is SNHLY and CDR2 is FYNNEI.

This clonotype was observed at least ten times. V and J are TRBV11-3 and TRBJ2-7; possibly TRBD2 for D (6 bases). CDR1 SGHNT and CDR2 YENEEA come from the germline V gene. The CDR3 length is 15 residues. The V gene lost 5 bases and the J gene lost 7 bases, with 21 bases spanning the gap. DNA for the CDR3: TGTGCCAGCAGCGACCTACTAGCCGGAGCGAGAGAGCAGTACTTC. Translated: CASSDLLAGAREQYF.

In this sample, this clonotype turned up many times. The V and J genes are TRBV29-1 and TRBJ2-5; 11 bases agree with TRBD2. The CDR3 sequence is 17 residues long. V lost 0 bases, J lost 5 bases, and 11 bases stayed unmatched. CDR1 and CDR2 from the germline V gene are SQVTM and ANQGSEA. In DNA, the CDR3 is TGCAGCGTTGAAGATCCTCGGGGACTAGCGGTCCCCGAGACCCAGTACTTC. Its translation is CSVEDPRGLAVPETQYF.

This clonotype was counted only a few times. The chain employs TRBV5-6 and TRBJ2-7; D gene unclear. V gave up 1 base and J gave up 2 bases, with 10 bases separating them. The CDR3 runs to 14 residues. CDR1 is SGHDT and CDR2 is YYEEEE in the germline V gene. In DNA, the CDR3 is TGTGCCAGCAGCTTGAGGGAAAGAACCTACGAGCAGTACTTC. Protein sequence: CASSLRERTYEQYF.

This clonotype was seen ten or more times. This chain links TRBV5-1 with TRBJ2-3; D may match TRBD1 or TRBD2 (5 bases each). CDR3 size: 15 residues. CDR1 and CDR2 from the germline V gene are SGHRS and YFSETQ. The ends were cut back, 0 bases at V and 3 bases at J, with 11 bases in the middle. CDR3 sequence: CASSLGGKGTDTQYF. The CDR3 DNA is TGCGCCAGCAGCTTGGGGGGGAAGGGAACAGATACGCAGTATTTT.

This clonotype was observed a handful of times. The chain uses TRBV7-2 and TRBJ1-2, with 7 bases that match TRBD1. Germline trimming cut 4 bases from V and 8 bases from J; bases unmatched to any gene: 13. CDR1 and CDR2 (germline): SGHTA, FQGNSA. This CDR3 spans 15 amino acids. This CDR3 is CASSSERTGTSGYTF. The CDR3 DNA is TGTGCCAGCAGCTCTGAACGGACAGGAACTTCCGGCTACACCTTC. The whole variable domain, filled in from reference TRBV7-2 and TRBJ1-2, reads GAGVSQSPSNKVTEKGKDVELRCDPISGHTALYWYRQSLGQGLEFLIYFQGNSAPDKSGLPSDRFSAERTGGSVSTLTIQRTQQEDSAVYLCASSSERTGTSGYTFGSGTRLTVV.

In this sample, this clonotype turned up many times. V gene TRBV20-1 combines with J gene TRBJ2-3; the match to TRBD1 covers 8 bases. Trimming at V came to 3 bases and at J to 3 bases, leaving 5 bases not matched to a gene. The CDR3 is made up of 14 amino acids. Germline CDR1 is DFQATT and CDR2 is SNEGSKA (reference sequence). This chain's CDR3 is CSASSDRGTDTQYF. CDR3 bases: TGCAGTGCTAGTAGCGACAGGGGTACAGATACGCAGTATTTT.

Many counts were recorded for this clonotype. This chain joins TRBV7-2 and TRBJ2-5; TRBD2 matches at 7 bases. In germline, CDR1 is SGHTA, CDR2 FQGNSA. Trimming at V came to 2 bases and at J to 2 bases, leaving 8 bases not matched to a gene. The CDR3 spans 16 residues. The CDR3 bases are TGTGCCAGCAGCTTAACCGGGAGGCGGGGGCAAGAGACCCAGTACTTC. Protein sequence: CASSLTGRRGQETQYF.

This clonotype was recorded many times. This chain connects TRBV12-3 or TRBV12-4 to TRBJ2-7; D unclear. The CDR3 consists of 14 residues. Trimming removed 9 bases at V and 0 bases at J, with 15 bases between. The CDR3 spells CASVTSGSSYEQYF. CDR3 nucleotides: TGTGCCAGTGTCACATCAGGCAGCTCCTACGAGCAGTACTTC.

This clonotype appeared many times. The chain is built from TRBV4-1 and TRBJ1-1; D is unclear. The CDR3 spans 11 residues. The germline V gene has CDR1 MGHRA and CDR2 YSYEKL. For the CDR3, the DNA is TGCAGCCCCGGGAGAAACACTGAAGCTTTCTTT. It yields the protein CSPGRNTEAFF.

This clonotype was detected ten times or more. V usage is TRBV5-1 and J usage is TRBJ2-2, with a tentative D call TRBD2 (6 bases). The CDR3 consists of 17 residues. The germline gives CDR1 SGHRS, CDR2 YFSETQ. V lost 0 bases and J lost 7, with 19 bases in between. The CDR3 loop reads CASSLEYIGSSVGELFF. CDR3 coding DNA: TGCGCCAGCAGCTTGGAGTACATCGGGAGCTCCGTCGGGGAGCTGTTTTTT.

This clonotype was seen at least ten times. The V gene is TRBV15, the J gene TRBJ2-3; no clear D. V was clipped by 0 bases and J by 0 bases, with 13 bases between them. Germline lookup yields CDR1 LNHNV and CDR2 YYDKDF (reference sequence). The CDR3 runs 17 residues. CDR3 in amino acids: CATSREKGRISTDTQYF. The DNA for the CDR3 is TGTGCCACCAGCAGAGAAAAAGGACGGATAAGCACAGATACGCAGTATTTT.

The CDR3 DNA follows: TGCAGTGCTAGGAGGCAGGGGAACACAGATACGCAGTATTTT. This encodes CSARRQGNTDTQYF. V and J are TRBV20-1 and TRBJ2-3; D possibly corresponds to TRBD1 (6 bases). The CDR3 is 14 residues long. Germline CDR1 is DFQATT and CDR2 is SNEGSKA (reference sequence). V was clipped by 3 bases and J by 2 bases, with 12 bases between them.

In this sample, this clonotype turned up once. The chain links TRBV2 to TRBJ2-3; 7 nucleotides align to TRBD2. With V trimmed by 6 bases and J by 5 bases, 5 bases remained unmatched. There are 13 residues in the CDR3. Germline CDR1 reads SNHLY; CDR2 reads FYNNEI. The DNA of the CDR3 is TGTGCCAGCAGCTATGGGGGGGTAGATACGCAGTATTTT. It yields the protein CASSYGGVDTQYF. Using reference TRBV2 and TRBJ2-3 for the parts outside the CDR3, the full variable domain is EPEVTQTPSHQVTQMGQEVILRCVPISNHLYFYWYRQILGQKVEFLVSFYNNEISEKSEIFDDQFSVERPDGSNFTLKIRSTKLEDSAMYFCASSYGGVDTQYFGPGTRLTVL.

There are many counts of this clonotype. The V gene is TRBV19, the J gene TRBJ2-1, with D perhaps matching TRBD1 (5 bases). Germline assignment: CDR1 LNHDA and CDR2 SQIVND (reference sequence). This CDR3 is built from 14 residues. V lost 6 bases and J 3 bases, leaving 12 bases between the germline ends. CDR3 in amino acids: CASSESRDYNEQFF. CDR3 DNA sequence: TGTGCCAGTAGCGAGTCCAGGGACTACAATGAGCAGTTCTTC.